Presented here are 14 T cell receptor beta chains from one specimen sequenced in a study of cytomegalovirus exposure and HLA in healthy donors. Primers for the PCR totalled 60 Vbeta and 13 Jbeta. Repertoires were generated with immunoSEQ multiplex PCR, while TCRdb's copy carries only in-frame clones and drops some. The sample consists of 140,000 or so clones, around 65% of them appearing once. The sample consisted of PBMCs. The receptors stem from a woman aged 60-75 years in good health and CMV-seronegative.

The rearrangement uses TRBV29-1 and TRBJ2-7; 8 nucleotides match TRBD1. After removal of 6 bases from V and 3 bases from J, the junction contained 4 bases not matched to a gene. Germline V CDR1 and CDR2: SQVTM, ANQGSEA. The CDR3 runs to 12 residues. The CDR3 protein is CSVAQGVYEQYF. The CDR3 DNA is TGCAGCGTCGCACAGGGGGTCTACGAGCAGTACTTC.

The rearrangement links TRBV5-1 to TRBJ1-2, with 8 bases fitting TRBD1. The CDR3 runs to 13 residues. Germline lookup yields CDR1 SGHRS and CDR2 YFSETQ. V lost 2 bases to trimming and J lost 7 bases; unmatched junction nucleotides: 4. The CDR3 region is CASSLETGAGYTF. The CDR3, as DNA: TGCGCCAGCAGCTTAGAGACAGGGGCTGGCTACACCTTC.

The chain couples TRBV5-1 to TRBJ2-6, with unresolved D. V gave up 4 bases and J gave up 1 base, with 6 bases separating them. There are 14 residues in the CDR3. Germline V gives CDR1 SGHRS, CDR2 YFSETQ. The CDR3 loop reads CASSVGSGANVLTF. The CDR3 nucleotides read TGCGCCAGCAGCGTCGGGTCTGGGGCCAACGTCCTGACTTTC. Variable domain in full (rest from reference TRBV5-1 and TRBJ2-6): KAGVTQTPRYLIKTRGQQVTLSCSPISGHRSVSWYQQTPGQGLQFLFEYFSETQRNKGNFPGRFSGRQFSNSRSEMNVSTLELGDSALYLCASSVGSGANVLTFGAGSRLTVL.

This chain joins TRBV21-1 and TRBJ1-1; the listed D gene, TRBD1, was not tested against the DNA. TRBV21-1 is shown as a pseudogene. The CDR3 extends over 15 amino acids. The CDR3: CASSNPAGMNTEAFF. As DNA, the CDR3 is TGTGCCAGCAGCAACCCGGCAGGCATGAACACTGAAGCTTTCTTT.

The chain couples TRBV6-1 to TRBJ2-2; 8 bases match TRBD2. V dropped 6 bases and J dropped 3; count of bases not matched to a gene: 3. Germline CDR1 and CDR2: MNHNS and SASEGT. The CDR3 covers 14 residues. As DNA, the CDR3 is TGTGCCAGCAGGAGCGGGGGACACACCGGGGAGCTGTTTTTT. It encodes CASRSGGHTGELFF.

The chain is built from TRBV7-2 and TRBJ2-7; 10 nucleotides match TRBD2. CDR3 length: 15 amino acids. Germline CDR1 and CDR2: SGHTA and FQGNSA. The trim removed 6 bases at V and 5 bases at J, leaving 10 bases unmatched. CDR3 in DNA: TGTGCCAGCAGTCGAGCAACTAGCGGGATCGACGAGCAGTACTTC. Translating gives CASSRATSGIDEQYF.

The chain links TRBV7-2 to TRBJ2-1; 8 bases are a match to TRBD2. CDR1 is SGHTA and CDR2 is FQGNSA in the germline V gene. J gave up 8 bases and V 0 bases, and 6 bases lay outside the gene matches. The CDR3 has 15 residues. CDR3 sequence (DNA): TGTGCCAGCAGCTTAGCCCTCGGGGGGGCCTATGAGCAGTTCTTC. Translation: CASSLALGGAYEQFF. Combining the CDR3 with reference TRBV7-2 and TRBJ2-1 gives the whole variable domain GAGVSQSPSNKVTEKGKDVELRCDPISGHTALYWYRQSLGQGLEFLIYFQGNSAPDKSGLPSDRFSAERTGGSVSTLTIQRTQQEDSAVYLCASSLALGGAYEQFFGPGTRLTVL.

The chain links TRBV7-9 to TRBJ2-5; weak D call: TRBD1 (8 bases). CDR1 is SEHNR and CDR2 is FQNEAQ in the germline V gene (reference sequence). This CDR3 has 15 residues. V shed 5 bases and J shed 1 base, with 14 bases lying between them. CDR3 in amino acids: CASSQQGGVQETQYF. The CDR3 coding sequence is TGTGCCAGCAGCCAACAGGGGGGGGTCCAAGAGACCCAGTACTTC.

Only a few counts were recorded for this clone. V is TRBV7-3 and J is TRBJ2-3; 9 nucleotides line up with TRBD2. The J segment lost 4 bases and the V segment lost 5 bases, leaving 13 bases of the junction unmatched. The V gene's germline CDR1 is SGHTA and CDR2 FQGTGA. The CDR3 runs to 17 residues. CDR3 region: CASSPIGEREVPDTQYF. The CDR3 DNA reads TGTGCCAGCAGCCCAATAGGGGAGCGGGAGGTCCCAGATACGCAGTATTTT.

This clone came up a few times. V and J are TRBV11-2 and TRBJ1-1; D might be TRBD1 (6 bases). There are 18 residues in the CDR3. Trimming pared 0 bases from V and 3 bases from J, leaving 20 bases between. Germline CDR1 reads SGHAT; CDR2 reads FQNNGV. DNA of the CDR3: TGTGCCAGCAGCTTAGATCGGTCTGACGGGGGGGCGGACACTGAAGCTTTCTTT. Translation gives CASSLDRSDGGADTEAFF.

The chain joins TRBV27 to TRBJ2-7; D is unresolved. V lost 4 bases, J lost 6 bases, and 7 bases lay in between. Germline CDR1 and CDR2: MNHEY and SMNVEV (reference sequence). CDR3 size: 11 residues. The CDR3 loop is CASSSGLEQYF. The CDR3 DNA is TGTGCCAGCAGTTCTGGGCTCGAGCAGTACTTC.

The V call is TRBV6-1, the J call TRBJ2-1, with 9 positions matching TRBD2. The CDR3 is 14 residues long. V shed 6 bases, J shed 5 bases, and the junction held 5 bases outside the gene matches. Looked up from germline, CDR1 is MNHNS and CDR2 is SASEGT. Here the CDR3 reads CASRGGRGNNEQFF. The CDR3 coding sequence is TGTGCCAGCAGAGGCGGGAGGGGGAACAATGAGCAGTTCTTC.

The V gene is TRBV7-9, the J gene TRBJ1-1; 7 bases align to TRBD1. The germline V gene encodes CDR1 SEHNR and CDR2 FQNEAQ (reference sequence). The CDR3 totals 15 residues. J gave up 5 bases and V 5 bases, and 11 bases lay outside the gene matches. The CDR3 is CASSARTGLGTEAFF. CDR3 sequence (DNA): TGTGCCAGCAGCGCCAGGACAGGCTTGGGGACTGAAGCTTTCTTT.

This chain connects TRBV29-1 to TRBJ1-1; D remains unclear. V was clipped by 6 bases and J by 4 bases, with 15 bases between them. CDR3 length: 13 residues. Germline V gives CDR1 SQVTM, CDR2 ANQGSEA. The CDR3 coding sequence is TGCAGCGTCTTGATTCCCCCGGGCACTGAAGCTTTCTTT. Protein product: CSVLIPPGTEAFF.